These 19 T cell receptor beta chains were sequenced from one sample in a study of T cells expressing NK-cell markers. TCRdb re-called the 5' RACE reads and shows each CDR3 protein once, DNA omitted. Its listing shows 150,000 to 170,000 distinct CDR3 sequences. The sequencing sample was made of blood T cells: a sorted CD56 or NKG2C T cell subset, CD4+ or CD8+ T cells, or bulk PBMC T cells (not recorded which). The receptors derive from a woman in her forties or fifties in good health.

The chain is built from TRBV2 and TRBJ1-5; the D call of TRBD1 rests on TCRdb alone, since no DNA is present to check it. The CDR3 covers 12 residues. Germline V gene sequence: CDR1 SNHLY, CDR2 FYNNEI. CDR3 protein: CASSGGYQPQHF.

This chain connects TRBV27 to TRBJ1-5. There are 11 residues in the CDR3. Germline-derived CDR1 and CDR2 are MNHEY and SMNVEV (reference sequence). Here the CDR3 reads CASVGNQPQHF.

The chain recombines TRBV29-1 with TRBJ1-5; TCRdb picks TRBD1, but there is no DNA to check that call. The CDR3 covers 13 residues. CDR1 and CDR2 (germline): SQVTM, ANQGSEA. The chain's CDR3 is CSAREDSNQPQHF.

J is TRBJ1-5 and V is TRBV2. The CDR3 is 16 residues long. Germline CDR1 and CDR2: SNHLY and FYNNEI. This chain's CDR3 is CASSEITGGPNQPQHF. The full variable domain, with the rest looked up from reference TRBV2 and TRBJ1-5, is EPEVTQTPSHQVTQMGQEVILRCVPISNHLYFYWYRQILGQKVEFLVSFYNNEISEKSEIFDDQFSVERPDGSNFTLKIRSTKLEDSAMYFCASSEITGGPNQPQHFGDGTRLSIL.

The chain recombines TRBV4-2 with TRBJ2-3; there is no DNA to check the TCRdb D call of TRBD1. CDR3 length: 16 amino acids. CDR1 and CDR2 (germline): LGHNA, YNFKEQ. CDR3 in amino acids: CASSQGAPGVTDTQYF.

This chain joins TRBV3-1 and TRBJ2-1; the D gene TCRdb calls, TRBD1, cannot be checked with no DNA. This CDR3 comprises 13 residues. Germline V lookup: CDR1 LGHDT, CDR2 YNNKEL (reference sequence). The CDR3 is CASLGQGYNEQFF.

The gene calls are TRBV10-2 and TRBJ2-7; with no DNA, the TCRdb D assignment of TRBD1 cannot be verified. The CDR3 extends over 14 amino acids. CDR1 and CDR2 (germline): WSHSY, SAAADI. CDR3 residues: CASSGKGGWYEQYF.

The rearrangement uses TRBV12-3 or TRBV12-4 and TRBJ1-1. This CDR3 contains 14 residues. The CDR3: CASSFGETNTEAFF.

The chain recombines TRBV6-5 with TRBJ2-1; checking the TCRdb D call of TRBD2 is not possible without DNA. The germline gives CDR1 MNHEY, CDR2 SVGAGI. The CDR3 totals 14 residues. CDR3 sequence: CASSYVAGGNEQFF.

The V call is TRBV5-1, the J call TRBJ1-2; TCRdb returns TRBD1, unconfirmable since there is no DNA. The CDR3 extends over 11 amino acids. Germline lookup yields CDR1 SGHRS and CDR2 YFSETQ. The CDR3 protein is CASSLGDVWTF.

The rearrangement links TRBV6-1 to TRBJ1-4; TCRdb calls TRBD1, which cannot be checked without DNA. This CDR3 is built from 14 residues. Per the germline V gene, CDR1 is MNHNS and CDR2 is SASEGT. This CDR3 reads CASSVGQENEKLFF.

The chain combines TRBV4-1 with TRBJ1-5; TCRdb indicates TRBD1, and absent DNA this call remains unverified. This CDR3 spans 14 amino acids. CDR1 is MGHRA and CDR2 is YSYEKL in the germline V gene. CDR3 residues: CASSQDPGRQPQHF.

V usage is TRBV27 and J usage is TRBJ2-3; TCRdb names TRBD2, which stays unverified in the absence of DNA. The CDR3 spans 15 residues. The germline gives CDR1 MNHEY, CDR2 SMNVEV (reference sequence). The CDR3 loop reads CASTLGTSSTDTQYF.

This clonotype shows up as large (0.1 to 1%) by frequency. The rearrangement links TRBV4-1 to TRBJ2-3. Germline lookup yields CDR1 MGHRA and CDR2 YSYEKL. The CDR3 runs 13 residues. The CDR3 reads CASSQSYTDTQYF.

The chain couples TRBV6-2 or TRBV6-3 to TRBJ2-3. This CDR3 is built from 16 residues. Germline assignment: CDR1 MNHEY and CDR2 SVGEGT. CDR3 region: CASSYGDSSGTDTQYF.

V usage is TRBV11-3 and J usage is TRBJ1-4; TCRdb outputs TRBD1, but without DNA this stays unchecked. In germline, CDR1 is SGHNT, CDR2 YENEEA. This CDR3 has 16 residues. The CDR3 sequence: CASSARQGRVNEKLFF.

The genes are TRBV7-6 and TRBJ2-1; the D call from TCRdb, TRBD2, cannot be confirmed without DNA. Germline V CDR1 and CDR2: SGHVS, FNYEAQ. The CDR3 has 16 residues. This chain's CDR3 is CASRRLAGGSNNEQFF.

This sequence joins TRBV20-1 and TRBJ2-1; the D gene TCRdb calls, TRBD2, cannot be checked with no DNA. Germline V gives CDR1 DFQATT, CDR2 SNEGSKA (reference sequence). This CDR3 region has 16 residues. CDR3 sequence: CSARDPGLAGHNEQFF.

The rearrangement joins TRBV28 to TRBJ2-3; there is no DNA to check the TCRdb D call of TRBD1. This CDR3 is built from 15 residues. The germline CDR1 and CDR2 sequences are MDHEN and SYDVKM. The chain's CDR3 is CASSLTGTSGDTQYF.